The 11 T cell receptor beta chains below come from one sample, sequenced in a study of blood T cell repertoires in COVID-19. TCRdb's copy holds only in-frame clones and misses some; the assay was immunoSEQ multiplex PCR. Counted here are a few hundred thousand clones, around 86% occurring once; the ten biggest clones make up more than 2.5%. The sample comprised peripheral blood. The receptors shown here come from a man in his 60s with acute or convalescent COVID-19.

The chain joins TRBV5-6 to TRBJ1-3; 8 bases line up with TRBD1. The ends lost 0 bases at V and 4 bases at J; junction bases unmatched: 6. Germline V CDR1 and CDR2: SGHDT, YYEEEE. The CDR3 contains 16 residues. CDR3 sequence: CASSLDRTGYGNTIYF. Written as DNA, the CDR3 is TGTGCCAGCAGCTTGGACCGGACAGGGTACGGAAACACCATATATTTT. Filled out from reference TRBV5-6 and TRBJ1-3, the complete variable domain reads DAGVTQSPTHLIKTRGQQVTLRCSPKSGHDTVSWYQQALGQGPQFIFQYYEEEERQRGNFPDRFSGHQFPNYSSELNVNALLLGDSALYLCASSLDRTGYGNTIYFGEGSWLTVV.

V and J are TRBV4-2 and TRBJ1-5, with 8 bases matching TRBD1. This CDR3 has 17 amino acids. CDR1 and CDR2 from the germline V gene are LGHNA and YNFKEQ. V shed 4 bases, J shed 6 bases, and the junction held 14 bases outside the gene matches. The CDR3 nucleotides read TGTGCCAGCAGCCCGAGCCTTCCAACAGGGGGTGGTCAGCCCCAGCATTTT. Protein: CASSPSLPTGGGQPQHF.

The CDR3 is CASSPNGVTNEKLFF. Written as DNA, the CDR3 is TGTGCCAGCAGCCCCAACGGGGTGACTAATGAAAAACTGTTTTTT. The rearrangement joins TRBV6-5 to TRBJ1-4, with unresolved D. The V end was cut by 6 bases, the J end by 2 bases, with 13 bases between. Germline CDR1 MNHEY, CDR2 SVGAGI. The CDR3 extends over 15 amino acids.

V gene TRBV7-6 combines with J gene TRBJ1-1; D call uncertain. V was trimmed by 2 bases and J by 4 bases, leaving 14 bases between them. This CDR3 spans 15 amino acids. Germline assignment: CDR1 SGHVS and CDR2 FNYEAQ. The CDR3 region has the DNA TGTGCCAGCAGCTTAAACTCGGCAGGCCCCACTGAAGCTTTCTTT. Translation: CASSLNSAGPTEAFF.

The rearrangement uses TRBV11-3 and TRBJ2-5, with 11 positions matching TRBD1. Germline V lookup: CDR1 SGHNT, CDR2 YENEEA. The CDR3 length is 15 residues. V shed 0 bases, J shed 5 bases, and the junction held 2 bases outside the gene matches. CDR3: CASSLEGQGDETQYF. The CDR3 bases are TGTGCCAGCAGCTTAGAGGGACAGGGGGACGAGACCCAGTACTTC.

V is TRBV6-6 and J is TRBJ1-1; the match to TRBD1 covers 7 bases. The germline gives CDR1 MNHNY, CDR2 SVGAGI (reference sequence). This CDR3 region has 15 residues. The J segment lost 0 bases and the V segment lost 5 bases, leaving 6 bases of the junction unmatched. For the CDR3, the DNA is TGTGCCAGCAGTGGGGGGCAGGGGGTGAACACTGAAGCTTTCTTT. It yields the protein CASSGGQGVNTEAFF.

The chain uses TRBV4-1 and TRBJ1-2; unclear D gene. The CDR3 length is 13 residues. V was shortened by 4 bases and J by 5 bases, with 11 bases between the two germline ends. Germline V CDR1 and CDR2: MGHRA, YSYEKL. The CDR3, as DNA: TGCGCCAGCAGCCCCCTGGCAGCGTATGGCTACACCTTC. This codes for CASSPLAAYGYTF.

This rearrangement joins TRBV28 to TRBJ2-7, with a tentative D call TRBD1 (6 bases). Deletions cut 4 bases from V and 6 bases from J, with 31 bases between. Per the germline V gene, CDR1 is MDHEN and CDR2 is SYDVKM. The CDR3 totals 19 residues. CDR3 coding DNA: TGTGCCAGCAGTTCCCCCGTTCGGACAGTTTACCCGAGGGCCGGCGAGCAGTACTTC. Translated, it gives CASSSPVRTVYPRAGEQYF.

This sequence joins TRBV30 and TRBJ1-5; tentative D call: TRBD1 (6 bases). From germline, CDR1 is GTSNPN and CDR2 SVGIG (reference sequence). The CDR3 is 12 amino acids. V was shortened by 5 bases and J by 5 bases, with 10 bases between the two germline ends. The CDR3 spells CAWGQNHQPQHF. The CDR3 region has the DNA TGTGCCTGGGGACAGAACCATCAGCCCCAGCATTTT.

The genes are TRBV7-8 and TRBJ2-7; TRBD2 matches 9 bases. The trim removed 3 bases at V and 7 bases at J, leaving 10 bases unmatched. Looked up from germline, CDR1 is SGHVS and CDR2 is FQNEAQ. CDR3 size: 15 residues. In nucleotides, the CDR3 is TGTGCCAGCAGCTTCCGGGAGCGGGGGGCTGGGGAGCAGTACTTC. This gives the protein CASSFRERGAGEQYF.

The J gene is TRBJ1-2, the V gene TRBV27; 10 nucleotides match TRBD1. Unmatched junction bases numbered 8, after V lost 5 bases and J lost 8 bases. The CDR3 is made up of 14 amino acids. Germline CDR1 reads MNHEY; CDR2 reads SMNVEV (reference sequence). The CDR3 coding sequence is TGTGCCAGCAGTCCGCGACAGGGGGCGCAGGGCTACACCTTC. It codes for CASSPRQGAQGYTF.